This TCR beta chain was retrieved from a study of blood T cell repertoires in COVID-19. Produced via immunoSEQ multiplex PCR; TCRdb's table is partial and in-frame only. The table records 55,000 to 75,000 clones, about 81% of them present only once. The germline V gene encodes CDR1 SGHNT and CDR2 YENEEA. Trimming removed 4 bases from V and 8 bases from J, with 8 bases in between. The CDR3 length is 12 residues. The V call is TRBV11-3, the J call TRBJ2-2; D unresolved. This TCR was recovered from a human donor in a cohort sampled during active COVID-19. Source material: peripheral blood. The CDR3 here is CASSSHEGELFF. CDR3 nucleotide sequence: TGTGCCAGCAGCTCCCACGAGGGGGAGCTGTTTTTT.